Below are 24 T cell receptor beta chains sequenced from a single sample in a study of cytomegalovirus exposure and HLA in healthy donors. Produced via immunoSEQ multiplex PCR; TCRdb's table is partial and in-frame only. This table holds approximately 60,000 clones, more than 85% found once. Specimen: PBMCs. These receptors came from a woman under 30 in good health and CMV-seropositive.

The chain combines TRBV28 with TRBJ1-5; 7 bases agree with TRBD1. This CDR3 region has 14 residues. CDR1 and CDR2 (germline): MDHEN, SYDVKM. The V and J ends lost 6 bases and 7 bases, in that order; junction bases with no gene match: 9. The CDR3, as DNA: TGTGCCAGCAGCAAACACAGGGGAGCACAGCCCCAGCATTTT. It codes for CASSKHRGAQPQHF.

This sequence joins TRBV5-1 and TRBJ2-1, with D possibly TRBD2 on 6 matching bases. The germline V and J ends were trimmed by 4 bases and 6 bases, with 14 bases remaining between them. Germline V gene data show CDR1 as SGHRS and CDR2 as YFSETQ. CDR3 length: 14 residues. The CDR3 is CASSITSKGNEQFF. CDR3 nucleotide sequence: TGCGCCAGCAGCATAACTAGCAAGGGCAATGAGCAGTTCTTC.

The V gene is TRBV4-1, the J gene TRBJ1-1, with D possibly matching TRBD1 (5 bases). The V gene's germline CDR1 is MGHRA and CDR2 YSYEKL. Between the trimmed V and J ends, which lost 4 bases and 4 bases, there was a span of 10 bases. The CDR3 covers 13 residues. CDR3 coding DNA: TGCGCCAGCAGCCCAGGAGGGGTCACTGAAGCTTTCTTT. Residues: CASSPGGVTEAFF.

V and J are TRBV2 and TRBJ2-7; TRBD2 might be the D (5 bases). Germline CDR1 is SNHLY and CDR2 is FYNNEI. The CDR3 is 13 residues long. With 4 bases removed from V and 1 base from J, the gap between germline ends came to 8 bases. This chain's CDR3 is CASSGRLSYEQYF. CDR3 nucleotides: TGTGCCAGCAGTGGACGACTATCCTACGAGCAGTACTTC. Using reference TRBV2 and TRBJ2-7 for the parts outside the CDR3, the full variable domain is EPEVTQTPSHQVTQMGQEVILRCVPISNHLYFYWYRQILGQKVEFLVSFYNNEISEKSEIFDDQFSVERPDGSNFTLKIRSTKLEDSAMYFCASSGRLSYEQYFGPGTRLTVT.

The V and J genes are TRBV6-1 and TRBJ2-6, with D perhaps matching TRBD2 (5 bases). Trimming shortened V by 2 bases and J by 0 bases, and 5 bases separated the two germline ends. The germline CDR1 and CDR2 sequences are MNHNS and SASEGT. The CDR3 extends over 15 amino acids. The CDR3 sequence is CASSETSSGANVLTF. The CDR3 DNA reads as TGTGCCAGCAGTGAAACTAGCTCTGGGGCCAACGTCCTGACTTTC.

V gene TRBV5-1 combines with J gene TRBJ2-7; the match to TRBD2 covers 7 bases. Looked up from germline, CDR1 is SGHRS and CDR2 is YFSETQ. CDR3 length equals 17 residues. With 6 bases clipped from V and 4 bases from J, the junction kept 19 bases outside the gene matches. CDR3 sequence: CASKPASAGVRGYEQYF. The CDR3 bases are TGCGCCAGCAAACCAGCTTCGGCGGGAGTAAGGGGTTACGAGCAGTACTTC.

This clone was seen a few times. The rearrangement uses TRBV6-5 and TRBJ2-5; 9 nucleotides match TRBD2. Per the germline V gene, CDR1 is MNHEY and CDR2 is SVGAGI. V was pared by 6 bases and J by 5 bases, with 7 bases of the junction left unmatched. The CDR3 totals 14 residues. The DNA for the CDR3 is TGTGCCAGCAGAAGCGGGAGGTTGATGGAGACCCAGTACTTC. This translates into CASRSGRLMETQYF.

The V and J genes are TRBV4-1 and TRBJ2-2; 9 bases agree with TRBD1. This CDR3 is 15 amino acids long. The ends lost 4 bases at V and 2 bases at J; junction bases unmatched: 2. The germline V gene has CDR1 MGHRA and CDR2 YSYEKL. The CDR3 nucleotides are TGCGCCAGCAGCCGGACAGGGGATAACACCGGGGAGCTGTTTTTT. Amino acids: CASSRTGDNTGELFF.

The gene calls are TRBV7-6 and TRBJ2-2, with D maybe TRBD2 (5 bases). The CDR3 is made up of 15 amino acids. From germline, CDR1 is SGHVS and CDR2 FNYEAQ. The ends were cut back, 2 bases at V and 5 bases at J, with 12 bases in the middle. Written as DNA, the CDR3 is TGTGCCAGCAGCTTAACTAGGGTTGGGACCGGGGAGCTGTTTTTT. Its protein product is CASSLTRVGTGELFF.

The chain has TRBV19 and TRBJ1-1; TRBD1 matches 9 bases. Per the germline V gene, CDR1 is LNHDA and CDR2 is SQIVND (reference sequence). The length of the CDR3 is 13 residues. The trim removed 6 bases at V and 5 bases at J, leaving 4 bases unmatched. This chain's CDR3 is CASRGTGRTEAFF. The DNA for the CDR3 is TGTGCCAGTAGAGGGACAGGGAGGACTGAAGCTTTCTTT.

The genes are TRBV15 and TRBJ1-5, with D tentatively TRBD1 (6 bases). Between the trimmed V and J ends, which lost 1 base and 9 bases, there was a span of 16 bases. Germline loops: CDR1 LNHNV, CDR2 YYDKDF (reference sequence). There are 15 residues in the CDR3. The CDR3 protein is CATSRVNRELRPQHF. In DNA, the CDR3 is TGTGCCACCAGCAGAGTCAACAGGGAGCTTAGGCCCCAGCATTTT.

For the CDR3, the DNA is TGTGCCAGCAGTTTCGGGGGACTGGGCAAGTCCTACGAGCAGTACTTC. Its translation is CASSFGGLGKSYEQYF. This rearrangement joins TRBV27 to TRBJ2-7, with TRBD2 as a possible D gene (6 bases). CDR3 length: 16 residues. The V gene lost 3 bases and the J gene lost 1 base, with 16 bases spanning the gap. Germline V gene lookup returns CDR1 MNHEY and CDR2 SMNVEV (reference sequence).

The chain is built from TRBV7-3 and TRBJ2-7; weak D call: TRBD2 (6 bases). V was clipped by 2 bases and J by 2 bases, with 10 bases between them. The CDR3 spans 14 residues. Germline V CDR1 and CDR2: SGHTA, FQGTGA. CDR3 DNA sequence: TGTGCCAGCAGCTTAGGAGGGACCCCCTACGAGCAGTACTTC. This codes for CASSLGGTPYEQYF.

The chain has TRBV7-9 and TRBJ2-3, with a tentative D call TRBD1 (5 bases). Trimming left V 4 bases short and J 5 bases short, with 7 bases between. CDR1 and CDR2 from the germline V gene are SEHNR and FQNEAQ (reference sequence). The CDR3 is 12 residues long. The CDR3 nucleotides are TGTGCCAGCAGCTCGACAGTAGATACGCAGTATTTT. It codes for CASSSTVDTQYF.

Here the CDR3 DNA reads TGTGCCAGCGCCGACAGATATCAAACTGAAGCTTTCTTT. Its translation is CASADRYQTEAFF. The V call is TRBV6-4, the J call TRBJ1-1; a weak D match, TRBD1 (5 bases). The germline V and J ends were trimmed by 8 bases and 5 bases, with 15 bases remaining between them. The CDR3 covers 13 residues. From germline, CDR1 is MRHNA and CDR2 SNTAGT.

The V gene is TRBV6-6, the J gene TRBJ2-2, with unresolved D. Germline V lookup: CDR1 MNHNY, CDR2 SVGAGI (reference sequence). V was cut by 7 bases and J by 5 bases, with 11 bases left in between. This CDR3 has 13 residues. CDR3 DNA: TGTGCCAGCAATAATGAGCCTACCGGGGAGCTGTTTTTT. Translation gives CASNNEPTGELFF.

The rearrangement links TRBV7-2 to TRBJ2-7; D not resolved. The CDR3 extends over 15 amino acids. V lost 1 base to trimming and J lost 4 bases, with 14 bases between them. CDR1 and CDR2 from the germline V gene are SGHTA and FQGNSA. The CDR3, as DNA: TGTGCCAGCAGCTTAGGGGCATCCTTCCTGTACGAGCAGTACTTC. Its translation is CASSLGASFLYEQYF.

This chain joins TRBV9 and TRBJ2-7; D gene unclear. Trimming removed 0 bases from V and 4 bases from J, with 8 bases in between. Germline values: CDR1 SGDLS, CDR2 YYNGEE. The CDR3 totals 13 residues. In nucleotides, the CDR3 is TGTGCCAGCAGCGTAGTCGACGGGTACGAGCAGTACTTC. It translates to CASSVVDGYEQYF.

The CDR3 here is CASSLTQGSQGYTF. CDR3 nucleotides: TGTGCCAGCAGTCTTACCCAGGGGTCGCAGGGCTACACCTTC. The gene calls are TRBV28 and TRBJ1-2, with D possibly matching TRBD1 (6 bases). The germline gives CDR1 MDHEN, CDR2 SYDVKM. The CDR3 has 14 residues. V lost 5 bases and J lost 8, with 18 bases in between.

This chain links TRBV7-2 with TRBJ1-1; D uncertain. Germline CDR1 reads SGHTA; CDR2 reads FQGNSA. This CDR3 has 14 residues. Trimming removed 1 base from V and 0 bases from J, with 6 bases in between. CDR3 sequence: CASSLVSVNTEAFF. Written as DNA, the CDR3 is TGTGCCAGCAGCTTAGTTTCGGTGAACACTGAAGCTTTCTTT.

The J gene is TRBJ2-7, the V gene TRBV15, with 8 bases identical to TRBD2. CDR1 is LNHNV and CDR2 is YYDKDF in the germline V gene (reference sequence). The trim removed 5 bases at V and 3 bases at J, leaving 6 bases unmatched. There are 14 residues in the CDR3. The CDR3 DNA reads TGTGCCACCAGCTTTAGCGGGGTTAACTACGAGCAGTACTTC. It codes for CATSFSGVNYEQYF.

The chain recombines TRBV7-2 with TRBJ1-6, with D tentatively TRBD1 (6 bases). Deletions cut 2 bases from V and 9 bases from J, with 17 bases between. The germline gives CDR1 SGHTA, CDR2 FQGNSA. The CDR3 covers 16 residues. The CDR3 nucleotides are TGTGCCAGCAGCTTAAGGCAACAGGGCTTTGGTTCACCCCTCCACTTT. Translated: CASSLRQQGFGSPLHF. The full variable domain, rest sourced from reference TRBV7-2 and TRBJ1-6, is GAGVSQSPSNKVTEKGKDVELRCDPISGHTALYWYRQSLGQGLEFLIYFQGNSAPDKSGLPSDRFSAERTGGSVSTLTIQRTQQEDSAVYLCASSLRQQGFGSPLHFGNGTRLTVT.

The CDR3 here is CATSRDRSTQYF. Written as DNA, the CDR3 is TGTGCCACCAGCAGAGATAGGAGTACGCAGTATTTT. This sequence joins TRBV15 and TRBJ2-3; no firm D call. Trimming left V 0 bases short and J 8 bases short, with 6 bases between. The CDR3 has 12 amino acids. Germline V gene lookup returns CDR1 LNHNV and CDR2 YYDKDF (reference sequence).

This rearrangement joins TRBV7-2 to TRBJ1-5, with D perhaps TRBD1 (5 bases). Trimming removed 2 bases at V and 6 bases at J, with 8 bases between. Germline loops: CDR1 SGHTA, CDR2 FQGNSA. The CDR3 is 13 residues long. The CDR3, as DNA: TGTGCCAGCAGCTTACAGGGAGGTCAGCCCCAGCATTTT. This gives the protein CASSLQGGQPQHF.